Listed below are T cell receptor beta chains from one sample, sequenced in a study of blood T cell repertoires in COVID-19. The assay was immunoSEQ multiplex PCR, and TCRdb's table has in-frame clones only and misses some. This sample yields approximately 120,000 clones, of which 70% to 90% are seen a single time; 15% to 20% belongs to the top ten. The sequencing input was peripheral blood. These receptors were collected from a woman aged 45-60 years who had recovered from COVID-19. Each CDR3 is given with its conserved first and last residue. A D gene is named only where the DNA matches it firmly. Where a row states a size, it is once, few, many or the class of an expanded clone; other rows omit it.

>TRBV7-6|TRBJ1-3|NA|NA
CASSPFISGNTIYF
TGTGCCAGCAGCCCGTTTATCTCTGGAAACACCATATATTTT
>TRBV7-8|TRBJ2-1|NA|NA
CASSLGGSLYNEQFF
TGTGCCAGCAGCTTAGGCGGGTCCCTCTACAATGAGCAGTTCTTC
>TRBV4-1|TRBJ2-5|TRBD1|NA
CASSQVKSGTGMQETQYF
TGCGCCAGCAGCCAAGTTAAATCGGGGACAGGGATGCAAGAGACCCAGTACTTC
>TRBV9|TRBJ2-7|NA|NA
CASSVETGLNIYEQYF
TGTGCCAGCAGCGTAGAGACAGGCCTTAATATCTACGAGCAGTACTTC
>TRBV6-1|TRBJ2-2|NA|NA
CASSADLAEPTGELFF
TGTGCCAGCAGTGCCGACTTGGCGGAGCCCACCGGGGAGCTGTTTTTT
>TRBV28|TRBJ1-5|TRBD1|NA
CASSFPRQGFNQPQHF
TGTGCCAGCAGTTTCCCCAGACAGGGCTTCAATCAGCCCCAGCATTTT
>TRBV7-8|TRBJ2-7|TRBD2|few
CASSAGTSPAEQYF
TGTGCCAGCAGCGCCGGGACTAGCCCTGCCGAGCAGTACTTC
>TRBV5-1|TRBJ2-3|TRBD2|NA
CASSLRLAGHSTDTQYF
TGCGCCAGCAGTCTTAGACTAGCGGGACACAGCACAGATACGCAGTATTTT
>TRBV7-9|TRBJ2-1|NA|NA
CASSLDPGGNNEQFF
TGTGCCAGCAGCTTAGACCCGGGTGGTAACAATGAGCAGTTCTTC
>TRBV2|TRBJ2-1|NA|NA
CASSDRGRSYNEQFF
TGTGCCAGCAGTGACCGGGGGAGGTCCTACAATGAGCAGTTCTTC
>TRBV3-1/TRBV3-2|TRBJ2-5|NA|NA
CASSLQDGTQYF
TGTGCCAGCAGCCTACAGGACGGGACCCAGTACTTC
>TRBV15|TRBJ1-2|TRBD1|NA
CATSREDRGTNYGYTF
TGTGCCACCAGCAGGGAGGACAGGGGAACTAACTATGGCTACACCTTC
>TRBV28|TRBJ1-6|TRBD1|NA
CASSLYKGQGYNSPLHF
TGTGCCAGCAGTTTATATAAAGGACAGGGATATAATTCACCCCTCCACTTT
>TRBV9|TRBJ2-2|TRBD2|once
CASSRTSSNTGELFF
TGTGCCAGCAGCCGGACTAGCTCGAACACCGGGGAGCTGTTTTTT
>TRBV7-2|TRBJ2-1|NA|few
CASSFTAVKGNEQFF
TGTGCCAGCAGCTTCACAGCGGTTAAGGGCAATGAGCAGTTCTTC
>TRBV4-2|TRBJ2-2|TRBD2|NA
CASSHSLAGGGGGELFF
TGTGCCAGCAGCCATTCTCTAGCGGGAGGTGGTGGCGGGGAGCTGTTTTTT
>TRBV4-2|TRBJ1-2|TRBD1|once
CASSQEGQANYGYTF
TGTGCCAGCAGCCAAGAGGGACAGGCAAACTATGGCTACACCTTC
>TRBV6-6|TRBJ1-2|NA|NA
CASRPPQVPYGYTF
TGTGCCAGCAGACCACCACAGGTTCCCTATGGCTACACCTTC
>TRBV5-1|TRBJ2-3|TRBD2|NA
CASSSGLAGGISWEQYF
TGCGCCAGCAGCTCGGGACTAGCGGGGGGTATCTCCTGGGAGCAGTATTTT
>TRBV6-5|TRBJ1-1|NA|few
CASGAGYIRGTEAFF
TGTGCCAGCGGAGCAGGGTACATCCGTGGCACTGAAGCTTTCTTT
>TRBV25-1|TRBJ1-1|TRBD1|NA
CASSQTGGLYTEAFF
TGTGCCAGCTCACAAACAGGGGGCCTATACACTGAAGCTTTCTTT
>TRBV5-1|TRBJ1-2|TRBD1|few
CASSFTGGAGGYTF
TGCGCCAGCAGCTTCACAGGGGGCGCGGGTGGCTACACCTTC
>TRBV6-6|TRBJ2-1|TRBD1|NA
CASSYSPGTGSNEQFF
TGTGCCAGCAGTTACTCCCCCGGGACAGGAAGCAATGAGCAGTTCTTC
>TRBV5-8|TRBJ2-3|TRBD2|NA
CASSLLAGGTDTQYF
TGTGCCAGCAGCTTGTTGGCGGGGGGCACAGATACGCAGTATTTT
>TRBV2|TRBJ1-1|TRBD1|NA
CASYRGQGGENTEAFF
TGTGCCAGCTACAGGGGGCAGGGAGGAGAGAACACTGAAGCTTTCTTT
>TRBV4-1|TRBJ2-5|TRBD2|few
CASSQGLAGGPRETQYF
TGCGCCAGCAGCCAAGGACTAGCGGGGGGGCCTCGGGAGACCCAGTACTTC
>TRBV3-1/TRBV3-2|TRBJ2-3|TRBD2|NA
CASSPRGTSGGAGNF
TGTGCCAGCAGCCCTCGTGGGACTAGCGGGGGGGCCGGGAATTTT
>TRBV29-1|TRBJ1-1|TRBD1|NA
CSGGQSNTEAFF
TGCAGCGGGGGACAGTCGAACACTGAAGCTTTCTTT
>TRBV2|TRBJ2-1|TRBD2|once
CASSKGLAGYNEQFF
TGTGCCAGCAGTAAGGGACTAGCGGGGTACAATGAGCAGTTCTTC
>TRBV15|TRBJ1-2|NA|NA
CATSRVGERYTF
TGTGCCACCAGCAGAGTCGGGGAGCGCTACACCTTC
>TRBV3-1/TRBV3-2|TRBJ1-6|NA|NA
CASSQDNGRASPLHF
TGTGCCAGCAGCCAAGATAACGGCAGGGCTTCACCCCTCCACTTT
>TRBV2|TRBJ1-1|TRBD1|NA
CASTPYPRQGGTEAFF
TGTGCCAGCACCCCGTACCCGCGACAGGGGGGGACTGAAGCTTTCTTT
>TRBV2|TRBJ2-3|NA|once
CASSEGGHTDTQYF
TGTGCCAGCAGTGAGGGGGGGCACACAGATACGCAGTATTTT